Given below is one T cell receptor (beta chain) in context. The sample belongs to a study of cytomegalovirus exposure and HLA in healthy donors. 13 Jbeta primers and 60 Vbeta primers were used for the PCR. Assay used: immunoSEQ multiplex PCR; TCRdb lists only in-frame clones, some missing. Of about 200,000 clones in the sample, about 80% were seen once. V lost 5 bases and J lost 9; bases outside the gene matches: 7. This CDR3 is built from 13 residues. CDR1 MDHEN and CDR2 SYDVKM come from the germline V gene. The source is a male donor in good health and CMV-seronegative. V is TRBV28 and J is TRBJ1-2; 9 bases match TRBD1. The sequenced material came from PBMCs. The CDR3 DNA follows: TGTGCCAGCAGTCCACCGGACAGGGGTAGCTACACCTTC. Translation gives CASSPPDRGSYTF.